Below, one TCR beta chain is given with its context. The source of the sample is a study of control samples from healthy donors and cancer patients. Sequencing used immunoSEQ multiplex PCR; TCRdb keeps in-frame clones, though not all of them. Of approximately 89,000 clones detected, around nine tenths appear once; the ten largest clones hold around 20%. The CDR3 is made up of 13 amino acids. Trimming stripped 6 bases from V and 5 bases from J, with 11 bases between. Looked up from germline, CDR1 is KGHSH and CDR2 is LQKENI. The chain employs TRBV18 and TRBJ2-4, with D hard to call. The receptor was derived from a man between 25 and 39 years old in good health. Sequencing input: blood. CDR3 nucleotide sequence: TGTGCCAGCTCCCCAGGAAACCAAAACATTCAGTACTTC. Translation gives CASSPGNQNIQYF.